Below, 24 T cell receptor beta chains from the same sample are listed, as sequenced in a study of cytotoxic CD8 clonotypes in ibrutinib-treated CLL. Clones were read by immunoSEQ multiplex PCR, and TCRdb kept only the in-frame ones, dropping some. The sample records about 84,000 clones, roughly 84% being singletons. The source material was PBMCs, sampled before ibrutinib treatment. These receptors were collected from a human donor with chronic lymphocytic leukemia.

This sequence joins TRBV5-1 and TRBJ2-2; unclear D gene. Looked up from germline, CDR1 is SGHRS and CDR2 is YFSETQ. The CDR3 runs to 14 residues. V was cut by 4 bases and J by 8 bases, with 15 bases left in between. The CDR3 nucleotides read TGCGCCAGCAGCCGGCTGGCTCCCCAGGGGGAGCTGTTTTTT. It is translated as CASSRLAPQGELFF.

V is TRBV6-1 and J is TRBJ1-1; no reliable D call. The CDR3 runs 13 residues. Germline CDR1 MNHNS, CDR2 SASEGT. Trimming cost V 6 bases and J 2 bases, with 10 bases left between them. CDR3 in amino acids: CASRAGRNTEAFF. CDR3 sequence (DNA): TGTGCCAGCAGGGCAGGCAGAAACACTGAAGCTTTCTTT.

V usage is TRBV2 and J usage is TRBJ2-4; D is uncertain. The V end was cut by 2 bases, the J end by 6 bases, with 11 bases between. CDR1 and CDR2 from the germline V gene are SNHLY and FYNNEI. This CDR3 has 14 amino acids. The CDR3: CASSESHVVNIQYF. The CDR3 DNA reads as TGTGCCAGCAGTGAATCCCATGTAGTAAACATTCAGTACTTC.

The CDR3 here is CASSPDVVGEAFF. In DNA, the CDR3 is TGCGCCAGCAGCCCCGATGTGGTTGGGGAAGCTTTCTTT. V usage is TRBV5-1 and J usage is TRBJ1-1; D remains unclear. V lost 4 bases, J lost 8 bases, and 15 bases lay in between. CDR1 SGHRS and CDR2 YFSETQ come from the germline V gene. The CDR3 extends over 13 amino acids. Looking up the rest from reference TRBV5-1 and TRBJ1-1 gives the full variable domain: KAGVTQTPRYLIKTRGQQVTLSCSPISGHRSVSWYQQTPGQGLQFLFEYFSETQRNKGNFPGRFSGRQFSNSRSEMNVSTLELGDSALYLCASSPDVVGEAFFGQGTRLTVV.

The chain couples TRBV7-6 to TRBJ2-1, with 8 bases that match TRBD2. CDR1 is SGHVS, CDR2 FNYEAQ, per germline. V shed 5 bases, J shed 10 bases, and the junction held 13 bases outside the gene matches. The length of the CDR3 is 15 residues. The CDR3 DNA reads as TGTGCCAGCAGCGCATCTAGCGGGCGGGGGGCCGAGCAGTTCTTC. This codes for CASSASSGRGAEQFF. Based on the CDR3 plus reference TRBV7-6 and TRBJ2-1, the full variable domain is GAGVSQSPRYKVTKRGQDVALRCDPISGHVSLYWYRQALGQGPEFLTYFNYEAQQDKSGLPNDRFSAERPEGSISTLTIQRTEQRDSAMYRCASSASSGRGAEQFFGPGTRLTVL.

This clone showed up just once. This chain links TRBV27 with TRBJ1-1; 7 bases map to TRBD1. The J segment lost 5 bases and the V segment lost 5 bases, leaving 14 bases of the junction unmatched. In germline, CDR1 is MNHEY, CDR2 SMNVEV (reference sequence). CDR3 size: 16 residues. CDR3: CASSPDWTGIRTEAFF. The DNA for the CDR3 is TGTGCCAGCAGTCCTGACTGGACAGGCATAAGGACTGAAGCTTTCTTT.

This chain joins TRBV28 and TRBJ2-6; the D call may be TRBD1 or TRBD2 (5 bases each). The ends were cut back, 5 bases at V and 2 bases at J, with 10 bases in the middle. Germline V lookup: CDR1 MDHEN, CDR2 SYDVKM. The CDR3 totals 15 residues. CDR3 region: CASSIRGAGANVLTF. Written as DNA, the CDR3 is TGTGCCAGCAGTATCCGAGGGGCTGGGGCCAACGTCCTGACTTTC.

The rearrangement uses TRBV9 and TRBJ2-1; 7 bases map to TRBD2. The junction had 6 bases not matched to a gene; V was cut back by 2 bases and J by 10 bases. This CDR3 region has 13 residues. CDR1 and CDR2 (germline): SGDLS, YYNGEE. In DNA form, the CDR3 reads TGTGCCAGCAGCGTCCCCGGGACTACAGAGCAGTTCTTC. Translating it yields CASSVPGTTEQFF.

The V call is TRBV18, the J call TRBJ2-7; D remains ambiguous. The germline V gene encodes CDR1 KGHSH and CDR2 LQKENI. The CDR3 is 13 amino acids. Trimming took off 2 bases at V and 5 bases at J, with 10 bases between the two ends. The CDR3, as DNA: TGTGCCAGCTCACCAGGGGTTCTGAACGAGCAGTACTTC. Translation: CASSPGVLNEQYF.

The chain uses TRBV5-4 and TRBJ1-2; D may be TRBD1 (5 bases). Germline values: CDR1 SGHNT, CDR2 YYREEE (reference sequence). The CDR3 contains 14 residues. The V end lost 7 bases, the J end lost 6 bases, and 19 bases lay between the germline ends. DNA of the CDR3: TGTGCCAGCCCTCCAGGGCCAACGCAGGATGGCTACACCTTC. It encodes CASPPGPTQDGYTF.

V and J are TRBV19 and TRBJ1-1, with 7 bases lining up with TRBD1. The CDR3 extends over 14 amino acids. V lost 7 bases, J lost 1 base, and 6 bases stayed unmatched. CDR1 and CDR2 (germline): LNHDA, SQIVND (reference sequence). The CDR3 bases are TGTGCCAGTAATCCGGACAGGACGAACACTGAAGCTTTCTTT. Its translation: CASNPDRTNTEAFF.

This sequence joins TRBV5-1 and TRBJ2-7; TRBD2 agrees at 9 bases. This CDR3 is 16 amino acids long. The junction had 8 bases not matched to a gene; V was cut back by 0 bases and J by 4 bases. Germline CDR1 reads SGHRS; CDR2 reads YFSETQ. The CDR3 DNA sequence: TGCGCCAGCAGCTTGGGCCCTAGCGGGATAGAGTACGAGCAGTACTTC. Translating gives CASSLGPSGIEYEQYF.

CDR3 sequence reads: CASSEIQRSNEQFF. The CDR3 coding sequence is TGCGCCAGCAGTGAGATCCAGCGGTCCAATGAGCAGTTCTTC. The chain recombines TRBV10-2 with TRBJ2-1; D is perhaps TRBD2 (5 bases). CDR1 is WSHSY, CDR2 SAAADI, per germline. V gave up 2 bases and J gave up 6 bases, with 11 bases separating them. CDR3 size: 14 residues.

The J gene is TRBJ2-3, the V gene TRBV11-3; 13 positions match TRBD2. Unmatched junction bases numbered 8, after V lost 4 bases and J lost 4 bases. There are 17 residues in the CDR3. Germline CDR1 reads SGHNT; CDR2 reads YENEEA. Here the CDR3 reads CASSSGLAGEKADTQYF. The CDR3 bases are TGTGCCAGCAGCTCCGGACTAGCGGGAGAGAAAGCAGATACGCAGTATTTT.

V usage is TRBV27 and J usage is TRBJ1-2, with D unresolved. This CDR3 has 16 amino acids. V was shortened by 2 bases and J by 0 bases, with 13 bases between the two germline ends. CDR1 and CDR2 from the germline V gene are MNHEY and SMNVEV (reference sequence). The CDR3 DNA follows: TGTGCCAGCAGTTTACACAGTTTCGCAGCTAACTATGGCTACACCTTC. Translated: CASSLHSFAANYGYTF.

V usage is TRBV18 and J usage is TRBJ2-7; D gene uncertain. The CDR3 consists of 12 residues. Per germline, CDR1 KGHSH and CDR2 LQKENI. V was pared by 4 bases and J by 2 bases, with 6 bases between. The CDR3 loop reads CASSLDPYEQYF. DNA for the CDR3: TGTGCCAGCTCACTCGACCCCTACGAGCAGTACTTC.

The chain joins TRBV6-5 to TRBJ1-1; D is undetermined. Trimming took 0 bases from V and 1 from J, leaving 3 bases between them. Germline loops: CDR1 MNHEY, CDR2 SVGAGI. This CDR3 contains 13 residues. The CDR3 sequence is CASSYSANTEAFF. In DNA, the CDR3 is TGTGCCAGCAGTTACTCGGCGAACACTGAAGCTTTCTTT.

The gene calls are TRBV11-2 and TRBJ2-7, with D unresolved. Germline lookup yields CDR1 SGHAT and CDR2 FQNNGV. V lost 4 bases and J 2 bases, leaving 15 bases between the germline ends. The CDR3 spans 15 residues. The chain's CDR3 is CASSSIWTGAYEQYF. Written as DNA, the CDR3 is TGTGCCAGCAGCTCGATATGGACCGGCGCCTACGAGCAGTACTTC.

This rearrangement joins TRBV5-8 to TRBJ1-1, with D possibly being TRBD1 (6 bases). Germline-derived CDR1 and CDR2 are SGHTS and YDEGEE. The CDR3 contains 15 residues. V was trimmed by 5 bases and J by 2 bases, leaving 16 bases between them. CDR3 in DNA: TGTGCCAGCAGACGTACCGGGACACTAAACACTGAAGCTTTCTTT. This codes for CASRRTGTLNTEAFF.

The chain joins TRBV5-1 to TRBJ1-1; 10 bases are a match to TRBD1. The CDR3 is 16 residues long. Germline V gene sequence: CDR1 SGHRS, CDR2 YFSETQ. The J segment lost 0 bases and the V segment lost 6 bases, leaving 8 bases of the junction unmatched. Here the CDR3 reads CASKPGQGLMNTEAFF. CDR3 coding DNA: TGCGCCAGCAAACCGGGACAGGGGTTAATGAACACTGAAGCTTTCTTT.

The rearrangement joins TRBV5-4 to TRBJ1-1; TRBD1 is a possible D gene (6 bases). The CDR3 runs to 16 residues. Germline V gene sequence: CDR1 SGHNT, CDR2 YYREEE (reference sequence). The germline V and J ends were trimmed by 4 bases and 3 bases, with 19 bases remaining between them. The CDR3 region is CASSIQGRGWDTEAFF. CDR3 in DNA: TGTGCCAGCAGCATACAGGGTCGAGGTTGGGACACTGAAGCTTTCTTT. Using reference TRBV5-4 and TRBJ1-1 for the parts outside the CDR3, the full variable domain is ETGVTQSPTHLIKTRGQQVTLRCSSQSGHNTVSWYQQALGQGPQFIFQYYREEENGRGNFPPRFSGLQFPNYSSELNVNALELDDSALYLCASSIQGRGWDTEAFFGQGTRLTVV.

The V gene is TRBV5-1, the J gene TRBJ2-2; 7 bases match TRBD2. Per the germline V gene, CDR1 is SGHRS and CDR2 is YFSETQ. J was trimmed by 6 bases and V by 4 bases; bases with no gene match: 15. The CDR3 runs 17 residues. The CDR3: CASSLDGGSGQAGELFF. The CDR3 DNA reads TGCGCCAGCAGCCTGGACGGGGGGAGCGGTCAGGCCGGGGAGCTGTTTTTT.

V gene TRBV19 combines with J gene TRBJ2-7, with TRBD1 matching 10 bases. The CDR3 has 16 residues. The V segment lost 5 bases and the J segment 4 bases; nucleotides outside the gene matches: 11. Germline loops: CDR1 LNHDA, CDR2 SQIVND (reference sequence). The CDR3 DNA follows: TGTGCCAGTAGTGACAGGGGGCATTTCCTAGGGTACGAGCAGTACTTC. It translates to CASSDRGHFLGYEQYF.

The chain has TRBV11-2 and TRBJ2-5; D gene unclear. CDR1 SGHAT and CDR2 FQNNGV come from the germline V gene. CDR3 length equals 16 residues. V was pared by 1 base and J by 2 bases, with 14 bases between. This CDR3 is CASSLGIGTLQETQYF. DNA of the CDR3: TGTGCCAGCAGCTTAGGAATTGGTACTTTACAAGAGACCCAGTACTTC.